The T cell receptor beta chain described here comes from a study of T cell responses to AZD1222 COVID-19 vaccine. Study in general: Analysis merged second doses at about 4 or about 12 weeks. Study results and limitations: Unmutated regions of variants are reportedly targeted by nearly half of spike-specific TCRs.

The method was immunoSEQ multiplex PCR; TCRdb's version includes in-frame clones alone and lacks a portion of them. The sample records approximately 160,000 clones, about nine tenths being singletons. Remarks on this clone: Its matching antigen is unknown.

V gave up 3 bases and J gave up 6 bases, with 9 bases separating them. Germline-derived CDR1 and CDR2 are SQVTM and ANQGSEA. The CDR3 spans 12 residues. The clonotype comes from an adult in good health. Here the sequenced sample was peripheral blood, taken on day 0 of AZD1222 vaccination. The chain is built from TRBV29-1 and TRBJ2-1; weak D call: TRBD2 (5 bases). CDR3 nucleotide sequence: TGCAGCGTTGATAACACTAGCAATGAGCAGTTCTTC. Amino acids: CSVDNTSNEQFF.